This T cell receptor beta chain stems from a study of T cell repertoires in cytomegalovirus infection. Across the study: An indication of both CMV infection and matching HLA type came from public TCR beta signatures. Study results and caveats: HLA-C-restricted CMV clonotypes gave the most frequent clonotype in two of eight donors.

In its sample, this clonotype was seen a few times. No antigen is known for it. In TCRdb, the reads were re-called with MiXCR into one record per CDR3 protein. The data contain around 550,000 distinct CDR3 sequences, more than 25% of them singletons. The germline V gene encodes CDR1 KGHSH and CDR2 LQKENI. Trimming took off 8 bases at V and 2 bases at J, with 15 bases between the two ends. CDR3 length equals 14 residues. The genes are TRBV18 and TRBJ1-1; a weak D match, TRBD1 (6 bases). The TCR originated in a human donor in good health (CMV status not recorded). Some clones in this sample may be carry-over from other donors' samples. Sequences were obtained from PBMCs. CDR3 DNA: TGTGCCAGCGCGATAGGGGGGGGAAACACTGAAGCTTTCTTT. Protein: CASAIGGGNTEAFF.